Shown below are 31 T cell receptor beta chains from a single sample sequenced in a study of blood T cell repertoires in COVID-19. Data came from immunoSEQ multiplex PCR; TCRdb stores just in-frame clones and leaves some out. Among roughly 200,000 clones listed, about 79% were seen once. The sample consisted of peripheral blood. The receptors derive from a human donor in a cohort sampled during active COVID-19.

This chain joins TRBV3-1 (or the pseudogene TRBV3-2) and TRBJ2-3; 8 nucleotides match TRBD2. Germline assignment: CDR1 LGHDT and CDR2 YNNKEL (reference sequence). The CDR3 has 16 amino acids. V lost 4 bases, J lost 2 bases, and 8 bases stayed unmatched. CDR3 sequence: CASSPLGGGTTDTQYF. The CDR3 DNA follows: TGTGCCAGCAGCCCCCTGGGCGGGGGGACCACAGATACGCAGTATTTT.

For this clone: In the same sample, other DNA sequences code for this CDR3. The rearrangement links TRBV28 to TRBJ2-7; D is unresolved. Trimming removed 3 bases at V and 4 bases at J, with 7 bases between. This CDR3 has 12 residues. Germline CDR1 is MDHEN and CDR2 is SYDVKM. CDR3 in amino acids: CASSFSRYEQYF. The CDR3 DNA reads as TGTGCCAGCAGTTTCAGTCGATACGAGCAGTACTTC. Supplemented by reference TRBV28 and TRBJ2-7, the full variable domain reads DVKVTQSSRYLVKRTGEKVFLECVQDMDHENMFWYRQDPGLGLRLIYFSYDVKMKEKGDIPEGYSVSREKKERFSLILESASTNQTSMYLCASSFSRYEQYFGPGTRLTVT.

The rearrangement uses TRBV5-4 and TRBJ2-3; 12 positions agree with TRBD2. This CDR3 spans 17 amino acids. Germline V gene sequence: CDR1 SGHNT, CDR2 YYREEE (reference sequence). V lost 4 bases, J lost 3 bases, and 9 bases stayed unmatched. CDR3 sequence: CASSLVRLAGETDTQYF. The CDR3, as DNA: TGTGCCAGCAGCCTTGTCCGACTAGCGGGAGAAACAGATACGCAGTATTTT.

The V call is TRBV5-6, the J call TRBJ2-7; D is unresolved. In germline, CDR1 is SGHDT, CDR2 YYEEEE. Trimming stripped 3 bases from V and 0 bases from J, with 16 bases between. The CDR3 consists of 16 residues. The CDR3 loop reads CASSSLRGLSSYEQYF. In DNA, the CDR3 is TGTGCCAGCAGCTCCCTTCGCGGATTGAGCTCCTACGAGCAGTACTTC.

This clone has more than one count but fewer than ten. The V gene is TRBV2, the J gene TRBJ1-5, with 7 bases fitting TRBD1. Per germline, CDR1 SNHLY and CDR2 FYNNEI. The CDR3 totals 16 residues. Losses at the gene ends were 1 base for V and 3 bases for J; bases not matched to a gene: 6. As DNA, the CDR3 is TGTGCCAGCAGTGAAGAAGGGGGCATCTACAATCAGCCCCAGCATTTT. Residues: CASSEEGGIYNQPQHF.

This clone was recorded once. V usage is TRBV7-9 and J usage is TRBJ2-7, with a weak D call TRBD1 (6 bases). This CDR3 region has 15 residues. The germline V and J ends were trimmed by 4 bases and 2 bases, with 15 bases remaining between them. Germline V CDR1 and CDR2: SEHNR, FQNEAQ (reference sequence). The CDR3 bases are TGTGCCAGCAGCTCAAGAACAGGGCCGACCTACGAGCAGTACTTC. As protein: CASSSRTGPTYEQYF.

In its sample, this clone was seen once. V usage is TRBV7-9 and J usage is TRBJ1-5; perhaps TRBD1 as D (6 bases). CDR1 is SEHNR and CDR2 is FQNEAQ in the germline V gene (reference sequence). The CDR3 length is 14 residues. Trimming took 4 bases from V and 4 from J, leaving 11 bases between them. DNA of the CDR3: TGTGCCAGCAGCTCGGACAGAAGAAATCAGCCCCAGCATTTT. Translation gives CASSSDRRNQPQHF.

V and J are TRBV2 and TRBJ2-3; 12 nucleotides line up with TRBD2. The CDR3 contains 19 residues. Germline V gene sequence: CDR1 SNHLY, CDR2 FYNNEI. J was trimmed by 4 bases and V by 4 bases; bases with no gene match: 15. CDR3 sequence (DNA): TGTGCCAGCAGTGGGACTAGCGGGAAGAGGGGATCCGTGTCAGATACGCAGTATTTT. Protein: CASSGTSGKRGSVSDTQYF.

J is TRBJ2-7 and V is TRBV19, with a weak D call TRBD2 (6 bases). V was pared by 2 bases and J by 2 bases, with 16 bases between. This CDR3 is 16 amino acids long. The germline gives CDR1 LNHDA, CDR2 SQIVND (reference sequence). The CDR3 sequence is CASSILLRREPYEQYF. CDR3 coding DNA: TGTGCCAGTAGTATATTATTGAGGAGGGAACCCTACGAGCAGTACTTC.

In this sample, this clone turned up many times. The chain is built from TRBV7-2 and TRBJ2-7, with 10 bases aligning to TRBD2. Germline values: CDR1 SGHTA, CDR2 FQGNSA. This CDR3 has 13 amino acids. Trimming at V came to 9 bases and at J to 7 bases, leaving 9 bases not matched to a gene. The CDR3 region is CASASGSSWEQYF. The CDR3 coding sequence is TGTGCCAGTGCTAGCGGGAGCTCTTGGGAGCAGTACTTC.

This clone is a singleton in its sample. The V and J genes are TRBV14 and TRBJ2-2; TRBD2 is a possible D gene (6 bases). Germline V lookup: CDR1 SGHDN, CDR2 FVKESK. The CDR3 is 17 amino acids. With 4 bases removed from V and 2 bases from J, the gap between germline ends came to 17 bases. The CDR3 sequence is CASSPRLLAENTGELFF. The CDR3 bases are TGTGCCAGCAGCCCCCGTTTACTAGCCGAAAACACCGGGGAGCTGTTTTTT.

The J gene is TRBJ2-3, the V gene TRBV3-1 (or the pseudogene TRBV3-2); the D gene is possibly TRBD2 (5 bases). CDR1 is LGHDT and CDR2 is YNNKEL in the germline V gene (reference sequence). The CDR3 is 15 amino acids. The V end lost 4 bases, the J end lost 6 bases, and 17 bases lay between the germline ends. For the CDR3, the DNA is TGTGCCAGCAGCCCCCCGACCAGCGGCGTGGATACGCAGTATTTT. It yields the protein CASSPPTSGVDTQYF.

This clone was observed a handful of times. The rearrangement joins TRBV18 to TRBJ2-7; D might be TRBD2 (6 bases). Deletions cut 3 bases from V and 3 bases from J, with 9 bases between. This CDR3 region has 13 residues. Per germline, CDR1 KGHSH and CDR2 LQKENI. CDR3 sequence: CASSPFGGYEQYF. In DNA, the CDR3 is TGTGCCAGCTCACCCTTCGGGGGCTACGAGCAGTACTTC.

The rearrangement uses TRBV11-2 and TRBJ2-7, with 9 nucleotides matching TRBD2. Germline CDR1 is SGHAT and CDR2 is FQNNGV. This CDR3 is built from 16 residues. The J segment lost 5 bases and the V segment lost 2 bases, leaving 10 bases of the junction unmatched. DNA of the CDR3: TGTGCCAGCAGCTTATGGGTGCGGGAGGGCGTCAACGAGCAGTACTTC. It yields the protein CASSLWVREGVNEQYF. The full variable domain, in which reference TRBV11-2 and TRBJ2-7 provide the parts outside the CDR3, is EAGVAQSPRYKIIEKRQSVAFWCNPISGHATLYWYQQILGQGPKLLIQFQNNGVVDDSQLPKDRFSAERLKGVDSTLKIQPAKLEDSAVYLCASSLWVREGVNEQYFGPGTRLTVT.

This chain joins TRBV30 and TRBJ2-3; the match to TRBD2 covers 9 bases. CDR3 length: 16 amino acids. The junction had 6 bases not matched to a gene; V was cut back by 1 base and J by 1 base. Germline CDR1 reads GTSNPN; CDR2 reads SVGIG (reference sequence). The CDR3: CAWSGGLAGGTDTQYF. CDR3 bases: TGTGCCTGGAGTGGGGGCTTAGCGGGAGGCACAGATACGCAGTATTTT.

The chain links TRBV2 to TRBJ2-3; tentatively, D is TRBD2 (6 bases). Germline CDR1 and CDR2: SNHLY and FYNNEI. CDR3 length equals 17 residues. Trimming removed 6 bases at V and 2 bases at J, with 21 bases between. CDR3 protein: CASRGLWRLTPTDTQYF. The CDR3 DNA reads as TGTGCCAGCAGGGGACTCTGGAGACTCACCCCCACAGATACGCAGTATTTT. Based on the CDR3 plus reference TRBV2 and TRBJ2-3, the full variable domain is EPEVTQTPSHQVTQMGQEVILRCVPISNHLYFYWYRQILGQKVEFLVSFYNNEISEKSEIFDDQFSVERPDGSNFTLKIRSTKLEDSAMYFCASRGLWRLTPTDTQYFGPGTRLTVL.

The genes are TRBV10-3 and TRBJ2-7; TRBD1 is a possible D gene (5 bases). The CDR3 runs 15 residues. V was cut by 0 bases and J by 6 bases, with 15 bases left in between. Germline loops: CDR1 ENHRY, CDR2 SYGVKD. This CDR3 reads CAISESANHRGEQYF. The DNA for the CDR3 is TGTGCCATCAGTGAGTCCGCTAACCATAGGGGCGAGCAGTACTTC.

This sequence joins TRBV15 and TRBJ2-1; 13 bases are shared with TRBD2. From germline, CDR1 is LNHNV and CDR2 YYDKDF (reference sequence). The CDR3 covers 16 residues. V lost 1 base, J lost 8 bases, and 5 bases stayed unmatched. CDR3 in DNA: TGTGCCACCAGCAGAGGACTAGCGGGAGGAGGCCATGAGCAGTTCTTC. It encodes CATSRGLAGGGHEQFF. The full variable domain, its missing parts supplied by reference TRBV15 and TRBJ2-1, is DAMVIQNPRYQVTQFGKPVTLSCSQTLNHNVMYWYQQKSSQAPKLLFHYYDKDFNNEADTPDNFQSRRPNTSFCFLDIRSPGLGDTAMYLCATSRGLAGGGHEQFFGPGTRLTVL.

This sequence joins TRBV2 and TRBJ2-3; no firm D call. Germline V gives CDR1 SNHLY, CDR2 FYNNEI. With 4 bases removed from V and 5 bases from J, the gap between germline ends came to 4 bases. The CDR3 has 11 amino acids. CDR3 sequence (DNA): TGTGCCAGCAGTGCCCGAGATACGCAGTATTTT. Its translation: CASSARDTQYF.

The chain combines TRBV6-5 with TRBJ1-5; D not resolved. V was clipped by 6 bases and J by 3 bases, with 12 bases between them. This CDR3 spans 14 amino acids. Germline assignment: CDR1 MNHEY and CDR2 SVGAGI. The CDR3 spells CASSVQPANQPQHF. In nucleotides, the CDR3 is TGTGCCAGCAGCGTACAGCCAGCCAATCAGCCCCAGCATTTT.

The chain combines TRBV6-1 with TRBJ1-6, with D unclear. This CDR3 is 14 amino acids long. The V gene lost 0 bases and the J gene lost 3 bases, with 3 bases spanning the gap. From germline, CDR1 is MNHNS and CDR2 SASEGT. The CDR3 DNA sequence: TGTGCCAGCAGTGAAGCGTACTATAATTCACCCCTCCACTTT. Its translation is CASSEAYYNSPLHF.

This CDR3 reads CASSPGLVAKNIQYF. CDR3 bases: TGTGCCAGCTCACCCGGACTAGTAGCCAAAAACATTCAGTACTTC. The chain links TRBV18 to TRBJ2-4; 7 positions match TRBD2. The germline CDR1 and CDR2 sequences are KGHSH and LQKENI. The V and J ends lost 3 bases and 0 bases, in that order; junction bases with no gene match: 2. The CDR3 totals 15 residues.

The chain recombines TRBV27 with TRBJ1-2; 9 nucleotides line up with TRBD1. J gave up 2 bases and V 6 bases, and 7 bases lay outside the gene matches. Germline assignment: CDR1 MNHEY and CDR2 SMNVEV (reference sequence). This CDR3 has 15 amino acids. DNA for the CDR3: TGTGCCAGCAGGTTCTCCGGGACAGGGAACTATGGCTACACCTTC. This sequence encodes CASRFSGTGNYGYTF.

This clone was detected a few times. The chain uses TRBV19 and TRBJ1-1; possible D gene TRBD1, 6 bases. CDR1 LNHDA and CDR2 SQIVND come from the germline V gene (reference sequence). This CDR3 has 16 residues. The ends were cut back, 5 bases at V and 1 base at J, with 17 bases in the middle. CDR3 DNA sequence: TGTGCCAGTAGTCCCCTGTCCGCAGGGGCGAACACTGAAGCTTTCTTT. This translates into CASSPLSAGANTEAFF.

The V gene is TRBV19, the J gene TRBJ1-6; the D gene is possibly TRBD1 (5 bases). Germline V gives CDR1 LNHDA, CDR2 SQIVND (reference sequence). The CDR3 totals 15 residues. The ends were cut back, 6 bases at V and 2 bases at J, with 11 bases in the middle. CDR3 DNA sequence: TGTGCCAGTAGCACGGCAGGGACCTATAATTCACCCCTCCACTTT. Translating it yields CASSTAGTYNSPLHF.

This chain connects TRBV5-5 to TRBJ2-3; maybe TRBD2 (6 bases). V lost 2 bases and J lost 0, with 13 bases in between. Germline values: CDR1 SGHKS, CDR2 YYEKEE (reference sequence). The length of the CDR3 is 16 residues. CDR3 in amino acids: CASSFGRSPSTDTQYF. The CDR3 bases are TGTGCCAGCAGCTTTGGGAGGAGTCCTAGCACAGATACGCAGTATTTT.

The V gene is TRBV2, the J gene TRBJ2-7; 9 bases match TRBD1. This CDR3 comprises 14 residues. J was trimmed by 6 bases and V by 7 bases; bases with no gene match: 10. The germline V gene has CDR1 SNHLY and CDR2 FYNNEI. The DNA for the CDR3 is TGTGCCAGCATCCCGGGACAGGGTTTCAGCGAGCAGTACTTC. Translation gives CASIPGQGFSEQYF.

This chain uses TRBV6-5 with TRBJ2-6, with TRBD1 matching 10 bases. Trimming cost V 6 bases and J 2 bases; bases outside gene matches: 1. CDR1 and CDR2 from the germline V gene are MNHEY and SVGAGI. CDR3 size: 15 residues. The CDR3 protein is CASRTGGAGANVLTF. The CDR3 nucleotides read TGTGCCAGCAGGACAGGGGGCGCTGGGGCCAACGTCCTGACTTTC.

The chain uses TRBV4-1 and TRBJ2-1, with 11 bases matching TRBD2. Germline trimming cut 4 bases from V and 6 bases from J; bases unmatched to any gene: 11. From germline, CDR1 is MGHRA and CDR2 YSYEKL. CDR3 length equals 17 residues. The CDR3 nucleotides read TGCGCCAGCAGCCGCCAAAATCTAGCGGGAGGAGGCAATGAGCAGTTCTTC. Its translation: CASSRQNLAGGGNEQFF.

V is TRBV4-1 and J is TRBJ1-2, with D perhaps matching TRBD1 (6 bases). The CDR3 runs to 16 residues. Trimming stripped 1 base from V and 8 bases from J, with 20 bases between. CDR1 and CDR2 (germline): MGHRA, YSYEKL. CDR3 in amino acids: CASSQVRGGAQRGYTF. The CDR3 DNA reads as TGCGCCAGCAGCCAAGTTCGCGGGGGGGCGCAACGGGGCTACACCTTC.

There are a few counts of this clone. The V gene is TRBV6-5, the J gene TRBJ2-2; the match to TRBD2 covers 10 bases. Germline loops: CDR1 MNHEY, CDR2 SVGAGI. The CDR3 is 15 residues long. V lost 6 bases, J lost 4 bases, and 5 bases stayed unmatched. The CDR3 DNA follows: TGTGCCAGCAGAATGAGCGGGAGGGCCACCGGGGAGCTGTTTTTT. Its translation is CASRMSGRATGELFF.